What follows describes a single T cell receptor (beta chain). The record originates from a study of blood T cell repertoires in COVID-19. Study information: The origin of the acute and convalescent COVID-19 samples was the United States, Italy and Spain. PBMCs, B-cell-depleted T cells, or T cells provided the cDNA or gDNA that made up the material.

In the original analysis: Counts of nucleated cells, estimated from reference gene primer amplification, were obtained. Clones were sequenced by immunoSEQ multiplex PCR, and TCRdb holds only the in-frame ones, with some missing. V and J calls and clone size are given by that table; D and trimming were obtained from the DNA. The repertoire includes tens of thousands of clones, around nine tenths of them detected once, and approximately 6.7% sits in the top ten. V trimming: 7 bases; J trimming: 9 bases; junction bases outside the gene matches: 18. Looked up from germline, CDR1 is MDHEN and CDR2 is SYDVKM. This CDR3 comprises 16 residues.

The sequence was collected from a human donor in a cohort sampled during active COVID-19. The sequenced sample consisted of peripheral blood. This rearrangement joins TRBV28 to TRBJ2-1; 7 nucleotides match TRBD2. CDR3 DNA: TGTGCCAGCACCTCGGTGGGGCTAGCGGTAGAGGGTGAGCAGTTCTTC. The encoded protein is CASTSVGLAVEGEQFF.